This TCR beta chain comes out of a study of blood T cell repertoires in COVID-19. Study at large: Whether acute or convalescent, the COVID-19 samples came from the United States, Italy and Spain. PBMCs, B-cell-depleted T cells, or T cells were the source of the cDNA or gDNA that made up the material.

Per the original methods: Researchers report that nucleated cell counts were estimated from reference gene primer amplification. Measured with immunoSEQ multiplex PCR; TCRdb has only the in-frame clones, and not every one. V and J calls plus clone size are reproduced from that table; the DNA served to infer D and trimming. The sample includes around 40,000 clones, approximately 88% of them seen just once. J lost 4 bases, V lost 2 bases, and 8 bases had no gene match. Germline loops: CDR1 LGHNA, CDR2 YSLEER. The CDR3 spans 16 residues. The sequence was collected from a man over 45 with active COVID-19. The sample consisted of peripheral blood. The chain joins TRBV4-3 to TRBJ2-3; 8 bases align to TRBD1. The CDR3 coding sequence is TGCGCCAGCAGCCAAACGGGACAGGCTGGCGCAGATACGCAGTATTTT. Translation gives CASSQTGQAGADTQYF.